This paragraph reports one T cell receptor beta chain. No antigen is known for it. Base qualities are not provided; no much larger clone lies one nucleotide away. Unstimulated PBMCs, after thawing, were stained for CD3, CD4 and CD8 and then FACS-sorted into CD3+CD4+ and CD3+CD8+ populations. Each of the 8 studied subjects was randomized to immunosuppression withdrawal. Genomic DNA was isolated with the Qiagen DNeasy Blood and Tissue Kit. This entry belongs to a study of T cell clones after liver transplantation (dated by TCRdb to between 2018 and 2021). About the investigation overall: The samples were obtained from ITN030ST, a randomized trial that attempted immunosuppression withdrawal within 2 years after liver transplantation. Donor-reactive T cell clones were identified by TCRbeta sequencing after a pre-transplant mixed lymphocyte reaction and then tracked in post-transplant blood. As an antigen-independent comparator for the donor-reactive sequences, third party-reactive TCRbeta sequences from pre-transplant MLRs were identified as well. Three of the eight recipients were HCV-positive; the others were transplanted for non-autoimmune, non-viral indications. Until randomization at 12-24 months post-transplant, subjects were given standard immunosuppression, with no induction therapy. To count as tolerant, a recipient had to stay completely off immunosuppression for at least one year without liver enzymes climbing beyond twice the upper limit of normal. Blood samples were collected pre-transplant, then pre-randomization ahead of withdrawal, and finally post-randomization once withdrawal had either been completed or failed. Of the 8 liver transplant recipients making up the studied cohort, 3 were classified as tolerant and 5 as non-tolerant.

Study-wide conclusions, independent of this receptor: In a couple of subjects, low numbers of available donor cells limited the measurable donor-reactive repertoire. Without allograft tissue specimens, donor-reactive T cells may have migrated into the graft rather than being deleted. Donor-reactive sequences declined more than third party-reactive ones, suggesting partial antigen-specific deletion unrelated to withdrawal success. The conclusions were preliminary, being limited by small, heterogeneous patient numbers and by non-standardized post-transplant time points. When repertoire turnover was taken into account, detection of donor-reactive sequences was significantly reduced in 7 of 8 subjects for CD4 and in 8 of 8 subjects for CD8. A significant post-transplant decrease in circulating donor-reactive CD4 TCRbeta sequences was observed in most of the 8 subjects, irrespective of tolerance or HCV status.

For CDR1 and CDR2, the germline V gene lists KGHSH and LQKENI. Cut back by 0 bases and 4 bases, the V and J ends lie 6 bases apart. From cysteine to phenylalanine, the CDR3 is 14 amino acids long. The retained sequence is limited to the CDR3, 42 bases, with the frame set at the first base. Using immunoSEQ, frozen genomic DNA was subjected to high-throughput TCRbeta CDR3 sequencing, a process that included PCR amplification, mapping, bias correction and internal controls. The paper's data handling went like this. Productive rearrangements were retained, and unique TCRbeta sequences were defined by the CDR3 nucleotide sequence together with the V and J gene. For classification of a sequence as donor-reactive, at least 5-fold expansion in CFSE-low cells relative to unstimulated pre-transplant cells and a frequency of at least 0.01% were required. Minimum frequency thresholds were set for each subject on the basis of the unstimulated sample with the lowest template count, so that a detection power of at least 90% was ensured. Jensen-Shannon divergence between the top 1000 TCRbeta sequences post-transplant and pre-transplant was used to measure repertoire turnover. Two-sided Fisher's exact tests were used to test for changes in how often donor-reactive sequences were detected. TCRdb took this table from immuneACCESS and kept in-frame rearrangements with V and J called. Such tables lack part of the clones; where checked against another copy, unresolved V genes explain under half of the gap, and the rest is unexplained. The V and J calls and clone size are taken from that table; D and trimming were inferred from the DNA. In this sample the table shows about 71,000 clones, under 90% of which occur a single time. Jointly, the top ten make up around 0.72% of the sample.

This clonotype originated in a human patient who received a liver transplant. After a transplant, not all T cells may be the patient's own; some may come from the graft donor. The chain employs TRBV18 and TRBJ2-2; the D segment cannot be called with confidence. The specimen was CD4+ T cells from blood, collected 12 months after liver transplant. Here is the DNA: TGTGCCAGCTCACCACCGGAGTTCACCGGGGAGCTGTTTTTT. Translated, this is CASSPPEFTGELFF.